This entry lists 20 T cell receptor beta chains sequenced from one sample in a study of blood T cell repertoires in COVID-19 (dated by TCRdb to the early 2020s). Library preparation used the immunoSEQ multiplex PCR assay. The source is immuneACCESS, and TCRdb retained only in-frame sequences with V and J called. Part of the clones is not carried over; for the studies checked, unresolved V genes explain less than half of this, and the remainder is unexplained. The sample table lists 250,000 to 300,000 clones, 80% to 90% of them with a count of one. About 1.9% of the sample is taken by the ten largest. Sequenced sample: PBMCs or T cells enriched from blood (not recorded which). These TCRs come from a woman aged 45-59 years who had recovered from COVID-19.

The chain recombines TRBV6-2 or TRBV6-3 with TRBJ1-1, with D tentatively TRBD1 (5 bases). Germline lookup yields CDR1 MNHEY and CDR2 SVGEGT. The CDR3 runs 19 residues. V shed 6 bases and J shed 6 bases, with 32 bases lying between them. CDR3 coding DNA: TGTGCCAGCAGCCCGCCTCGTCAAGGGGTATTCTATGGATTGGCTGAAGCTTTCTTT. Its translation is CASSPPRQGVFYGLAEAFF.

The chain carries TRBV3-1 (or the pseudogene TRBV3-2) and TRBJ1-1; 8 nucleotides line up with TRBD1. CDR3 length: 16 residues. Per germline, CDR1 LGHDT and CDR2 YNNKEL (reference sequence). V trimming: 6 bases; J trimming: 9 bases; junction bases outside the gene matches: 18. DNA of the CDR3: TGTGCCAGCAGTCTTCTGGGCGGGCAGGGGGCGCGCCAAGCTTTCTTT. It translates to CASSLLGGQGARQAFF.

This clone appeared once. V and J are TRBV15 and TRBJ2-4; D not resolved. The CDR3 loop spans 14 amino acids. CDR1 is LNHNV and CDR2 is YYDKDF in the germline V gene (reference sequence). The V gene lost 5 bases and the J gene lost 0 bases, with 8 bases spanning the gap. The CDR3 coding sequence is TGTGCCACCAGCGGCAATCTAGCCAAAAACATTCAGTACTTC. Amino acids: CATSGNLAKNIQYF.

The V and J genes are TRBV29-1 and TRBJ1-5; perhaps TRBD1 as D (6 bases). CDR1 is SQVTM and CDR2 is ANQGSEA in the germline V gene. V shed 4 bases and J shed 7 bases, with 17 bases lying between them. CDR3 length: 14 amino acids. Here the CDR3 DNA reads TGCAGCGTTGCCCCAGGGGTCGTGGGCCAGCCCCAGCATTTT. Translated, it gives CSVAPGVVGQPQHF.

The chain has TRBV29-1 and TRBJ1-1; D gene uncertain. Germline CDR1 SQVTM, CDR2 ANQGSEA. The CDR3 covers 11 residues. V shed 3 bases and J shed 4 bases, with 6 bases lying between them. CDR3 region: CSVDRITEAFF. CDR3 DNA: TGCAGCGTTGACAGGATCACTGAAGCTTTCTTT.

The chain combines TRBV27 with TRBJ2-1; a possible D gene is TRBD2 (6 bases). Germline V CDR1 and CDR2: MNHEY, SMNVEV (reference sequence). Trimming took off 5 bases at V and 9 bases at J, with 17 bases between the two ends. CDR3 length: 14 residues. Here the CDR3 DNA reads TGTGCCAGCAGTCCCCTAGGGCGGGAAGGTGAGCAGTTCTTC. The encoded protein is CASSPLGREGEQFF.

This chain uses TRBV21-1 with TRBJ2-1; the table assigns TRBD1, which was not confirmed against the DNA. TRBV21-1 corresponds to a pseudogene. The length of the CDR3 is 19 residues. CDR3 nucleotide sequence: TGTGCCAGCAGCAGGGAGACAGGGGGCGTTTGGAACATGTGGAATGAGCAGTTCTTC. Residues: CASSRETGGVWNMWNEQFF.

The chain recombines TRBV7-9 with TRBJ2-1; 12 bases fit TRBD2. Germline V lookup: CDR1 SEHNR, CDR2 FQNEAQ (reference sequence). This CDR3 region has 17 residues. V shed 3 bases and J 9 bases; nucleotides not matched to a gene: 12. CDR3 loop: CASSLTSGREAKGEQFF. CDR3 nucleotides: TGTGCCAGCAGCTTGACTAGCGGGAGAGAGGCAAAAGGTGAGCAGTTCTTC.

V and J are TRBV5-1 and TRBJ1-1; no reliable D call. Between the trimmed V and J ends, which lost 3 bases and 1 base, there was a span of 10 bases. The CDR3 consists of 14 residues. Germline loops: CDR1 SGHRS, CDR2 YFSETQ. CDR3 loop: CASSSPEANTEAFF. The DNA of the CDR3 is TGCGCCAGCAGCTCCCCGGAGGCGAACACTGAAGCTTTCTTT.

This clone has a single count. This chain joins TRBV6-5 and TRBJ2-7; 7 positions match TRBD1. This CDR3 is 14 amino acids long. Germline CDR1 is MNHEY and CDR2 is SVGAGI. V dropped 1 base and J dropped 2; count of bases not matched to a gene: 2. The CDR3: CASSYWDRTYEQYF. The CDR3 DNA sequence: TGTGCCAGCAGTTACTGGGACAGAACCTACGAGCAGTACTTC.

The V gene is TRBV30, the J gene TRBJ2-5; TRBD2 matches at 7 bases. Trimming removed 4 bases from V and 5 bases from J; junction bases left unmatched: 10. CDR1 is GTSNPN, CDR2 SVGIG, per germline (reference sequence). The CDR3 extends over 14 amino acids. The CDR3 region is CAWKLAERSETQYF. The CDR3 DNA reads TGTGCCTGGAAGCTAGCGGAGAGATCGGAGACCCAGTACTTC.

The chain couples TRBV7-9 to TRBJ1-1; D remains unclear. Germline V gene lookup returns CDR1 SEHNR and CDR2 FQNEAQ (reference sequence). V lost 5 bases, J lost 4 bases, and 11 bases lay in between. CDR3 length: 13 amino acids. DNA for the CDR3: TGTGCCAGCAGCCCCCGGTCTACCACTGAAGCTTTCTTT. Its protein is CASSPRSTTEAFF.

The V call is TRBV28, the J call TRBJ1-6, with D unclear. Trimming took 9 bases from V and 17 from J, leaving 17 bases between them. The germline CDR1 and CDR2 sequences are MDHEN and SYDVKM. This CDR3 has 11 residues. In DNA, the CDR3 is TGTGCCAGTCTATTTCTCGACACCTTCCACTTT. It specifies CASLFLDTFHF. The whole variable domain, filled in from reference TRBV28 and TRBJ1-6, reads DVKVTQSSRYLVKRTGEKVFLECVQDMDHENMFWYRQDPGLGLRLIYFSYDVKMKEKGDIPEGYSVSREKKERFSLILESASTNQTSMYLCASLFLDTFHFGNGTRLTVT.

A single count supports this clone. This chain joins TRBV6-4 and TRBJ2-1, with 9 bases that match TRBD1. CDR3 length: 16 residues. Unmatched junction bases numbered 10, after V lost 4 bases and J lost 6 bases. Germline V lookup: CDR1 MRHNA, CDR2 SNTAGT. CDR3 sequence (DNA): TGTGCCAGCAGTGTCCTACCGGGACAGGGTAGCAATGAGCAGTTCTTC. Protein: CASSVLPGQGSNEQFF.

The chain recombines TRBV28 with TRBJ2-1; D perhaps matches TRBD1 (6 bases). V lost 4 bases to trimming and J lost 3 bases, with 16 bases between them. Germline V gene sequence: CDR1 MDHEN, CDR2 SYDVKM. The CDR3 extends over 16 amino acids. CDR3 sequence: CASSSYTGRSYNEQFF. Here the CDR3 DNA reads TGTGCCAGCAGTTCTTATACAGGGAGAAGCTACAATGAGCAGTTCTTC.

The V and J genes are TRBV11-1 and TRBJ2-1; weak D call: TRBD1 (5 bases). Germline V gene data show CDR1 as SGHAT and CDR2 as FQDESV (reference sequence). Between the trimmed V and J ends, which lost 1 base and 9 bases, there was a span of 10 bases. This CDR3 contains 13 residues. CDR3 in amino acids: CASSLDRHSEQFF. In nucleotides, the CDR3 is TGTGCCAGCAGCTTAGACAGGCATAGTGAGCAGTTCTTC.

The chain recombines TRBV12-3 or TRBV12-4 with TRBJ1-2; D might be TRBD1 (6 bases). Between the trimmed V and J ends, which lost 2 bases and 7 bases, there was a span of 11 bases. This CDR3 contains 13 residues. As DNA, the CDR3 is TGTGCCAGCAGTTTACTAGGGGGTAGTGGCTACACCTTC. Protein: CASSLLGGSGYTF.

The chain employs TRBV28 and TRBJ1-5; D may be TRBD1 (5 bases). Germline CDR1 is MDHEN and CDR2 is SYDVKM. The CDR3 extends over 15 amino acids. Trimming shortened V by 6 bases and J by 0 bases, and 12 bases separated the two germline ends. The CDR3 DNA sequence: TGTGCCAGCAGGTTGACAGAATATAGCAATCAGCCCCAGCATTTT. Protein sequence: CASRLTEYSNQPQHF.

V is TRBV27 and J is TRBJ2-7, with D unclear. Trimming cost V 0 bases and J 2 bases, with 8 bases left between them. Germline CDR1 and CDR2: MNHEY and SMNVEV (reference sequence). This CDR3 is built from 14 residues. CDR3 sequence (DNA): TGTGCCAGCAGTTTATCCTTGTCCCCCTACGAGCAGTACTTC. The encoded protein is CASSLSLSPYEQYF.

This chain connects TRBV23-1 to TRBJ1-5; TRBD1 agrees at 8 bases. TRBV23-1 is marked as an open reading frame, function uncertain. The V and J ends lost 4 bases and 2 bases, in that order; junction bases with no gene match: 7. The CDR3 has 16 residues. The CDR3 DNA reads as TGCGCCAGCAGTCCAGGGGACAGGCACGGCAATCAGCCCCAGCATTTT. Protein: CASSPGDRHGNQPQHF.